This T cell receptor (beta chain) was recovered during a study of blood T cells in healthy people across ages. This CDR3 is built from 14 residues. Germline CDR1 and CDR2: DFQATT and SNEGSKA (reference sequence). V was pared by 6 bases and J by 0 bases, with 5 bases of the junction left unmatched. Next came a second PCR, run for about 7 to 12 cycles, which used a sample-barcoded 5' primer along with a J-beta primer mix. TCRdb re-called the 5' RACE reads with MiXCR, one entry per CDR3 protein. The table lists approximately 2,000,000 distinct CDR3 sequences, 39% of them singletons. The TCR sequence derives from a human donor in good health. The chain links TRBV20-1 to TRBJ2-4, with TRBD2 identical over 7 bases. Sequencing was performed on blood. CDR3 nucleotide sequence: TGCAGTGCACGTTGGGGGGGAGCCAAAAACATTCAGTACTTC. Its translation is CSARWGGAKNIQYF.